This T cell receptor (beta chain) derives from a study of long-term antiretroviral therapy in people with HIV. The study's findings and limits: Before ART, certain clones expanded, and these dominated the repertoire at all time points.

Trimming at V came to 5 bases and at J to 4 bases, leaving 8 bases not matched to a gene. Looked up from germline, CDR1 is SGHTA and CDR2 is FQGNSA. The CDR3 runs 15 residues. Assay version v3.0 of immunoSEQ was used, and it was run at survey level. For every sample, sequencing targeted about 40,000-50,000 T-cell genomes. The assay was immunoSEQ multiplex PCR, and TCRdb's table has in-frame clones only and misses some. The sample carries about 13,000 clones, about 77% recorded once. One or more pre-ART and two or more post-ART PBMC samples were available from each donor. A note on this clone: Antigen specificity is unknown.

The V call is TRBV7-2, the J call TRBJ1-2; 9 bases align to TRBD1. The sequence was obtained from a woman younger than 35 with HIV. The sample in question was unsorted PBMCs, obtained 1.3 years after starting antiretroviral therapy. The CDR3 is CASSPSGTGSYGYTF. In DNA form, the CDR3 reads TGTGCCAGCAGCCCCTCAGGGACAGGGAGCTATGGCTACACCTTC.